Following are 15 T cell receptor beta chains from one sample sequenced in a study of beta chain features in type 1 diabetes (dated by TCRdb to the late 2010s). Receptors were amplified or captured by the immunoSEQ multiplex PCR assay. The entire isolated RNA was reverse transcribed using the High Capacity cDNA Reverse Transcription Kit, and thus expressed TCRB transcripts were sequenced. Drawn from immuneACCESS, this table holds only the in-frame rearrangements with V and J called that TCRdb kept. Clones are partly lost; checked studies trace under half to an unresolved V gene and leave the rest unexplained. This sample lists about 230,000 clones; 9.6% were detected once. The ten biggest clones cover 0.03% to 0.04% of the sample. Input material: naive CD4+ T cells from blood. The intended sense of this specimen's cell subset or site label: true naive CD4+ T cells. These receptors originate from a woman aged 18-29 years in good health.

This clone was counted a few times. The chain joins TRBV6-1 to TRBJ1-3; D is unclear. The CDR3 is 18 amino acids. Trimming stripped 4 bases from V and 0 bases from J, with 19 bases between. Germline V CDR1 and CDR2: MNHNS, SASEGT. DNA for the CDR3: TGTGCCAGCAGTGCGGCGATCGGACTGAAGAACTCTGGAAACACCATATATTTT. Translation gives CASSAAIGLKNSGNTIYF.

This chain uses TRBV6-5 with TRBJ1-1, with 7 positions matching TRBD1. The V and J ends lost 7 bases and 6 bases, in that order; junction bases with no gene match: 14. Germline V lookup: CDR1 MNHEY, CDR2 SVGAGI. CDR3 length: 15 amino acids. The CDR3 spells CASTAGTDLIAEAFF. The CDR3 DNA follows: TGTGCCAGCACCGCCGGGACAGACCTTATAGCTGAAGCTTTCTTT.

The chain employs TRBV19 and TRBJ1-5, with D possibly being TRBD1 (6 bases). Looked up from germline, CDR1 is LNHDA and CDR2 is SQIVND (reference sequence). Trimming left V 4 bases short and J 7 bases short, with 11 bases between. This CDR3 contains 13 residues. The CDR3 region is CASSSGGAQPQHF. The CDR3 DNA is TGTGCCAGTAGTAGTGGGGGGGCGCAGCCCCAGCATTTT.

This clone was seen a few times. The chain is built from TRBV30 and TRBJ2-2; D may be TRBD1 (6 bases). Trimming removed 6 bases at V and 0 bases at J, with 11 bases between. The CDR3 has 14 amino acids. The V gene's germline CDR1 is GTSNPN and CDR2 SVGIG (reference sequence). The CDR3 coding sequence is TGTGCCTGCCGGACAGTTTCGAACACCGGGGAGCTGTTTTTT. It yields the protein CACRTVSNTGELFF.

This clone has a handful of counts. The rearrangement uses TRBV29-1 and TRBJ2-7; D might be TRBD1 (5 bases). Trimming removed 5 bases from V and 5 bases from J, with 16 bases in between. Germline CDR1 is SQVTM and CDR2 is ANQGSEA. The CDR3 extends over 13 amino acids. The CDR3 loop is CSVYRPLSDEQYF. In DNA, the CDR3 is TGCAGCGTTTACAGGCCCCTAAGCGACGAGCAGTACTTC.

This clone was seen a few times. This rearrangement joins TRBV5-1 to TRBJ2-1, with TRBD2 matching 15 bases. V dropped 4 bases and J dropped 8; count of bases not matched to a gene: 4. Germline V gives CDR1 SGHRS, CDR2 YFSETQ. The CDR3 runs to 15 residues. CDR3: CASSQGLAGGYEQFF. The CDR3 nucleotides are TGCGCCAGCAGCCAGGGACTAGCGGGAGGTTATGAGCAGTTCTTC.

The rearrangement joins TRBV6-5 to TRBJ2-3; 7 bases agree with TRBD2. This CDR3 comprises 13 residues. CDR1 is MNHEY, CDR2 SVGAGI, per germline. With 7 bases clipped from V and 5 bases from J, the junction kept 6 bases outside the gene matches. CDR3 in amino acids: CASTPSGGDTQYF. The DNA of the CDR3 is TGTGCCAGCACCCCCTCGGGGGGAGATACGCAGTATTTT.

This clone was seen more than once but under ten times. This chain uses TRBV7-9 with TRBJ2-2, with 8 bases matching TRBD2. Germline CDR1 and CDR2: SEHNR and FQNEAQ (reference sequence). J was trimmed by 5 bases and V by 3 bases; bases with no gene match: 2. CDR3 length equals 14 residues. The CDR3 here is CASSFSGTTGELFF. CDR3 in DNA: TGTGCCAGCAGCTTTAGCGGGACGACCGGGGAGCTGTTTTTT. The full variable domain, completed using reference TRBV7-9 and TRBJ2-2, is DTGVSQNPRHKITKRGQNVTFRCDPISEHNRLYWYRQTLGQGPEFLTYFQNEAQLEKSRLLSDRFSAERPKGSFSTLEIQRTEQGDSAMYLCASSFSGTTGELFFGEGSRLTVL.

A note on this clone: The sample has other DNA sequences that encode this CDR3 too. The genes are TRBV5-1 and TRBJ1-2, with TRBD1 matching over 8 bases. The CDR3 is 14 amino acids. Germline CDR1 is SGHRS and CDR2 is YFSETQ. V trimming: 1 base; J trimming: 4 bases; junction bases outside the gene matches: 3. CDR3 DNA sequence: TGCGCCAGCAGCTTGCGGACAGGGACCTATGGCTACACCTTC. It codes for CASSLRTGTYGYTF.

In nucleotides, the CDR3 is TGTGCTAGTGCCCACCGTAGGGTTAGCGGGAGTGAGGAGACCCAGTACTTC. Amino acid sequence: CASAHRRVSGSEETQYF. The chain couples TRBV12-5 to TRBJ2-5; TRBD2 agrees at 9 bases. CDR3 length equals 17 residues. V shed 7 bases, J shed 5 bases, and the junction held 17 bases outside the gene matches. From germline, CDR1 is LGHNT and CDR2 FRNRAP.

J is TRBJ2-2 and V is TRBV11-2; D not certain. The CDR3 totals 17 residues. With 3 bases removed from V and 3 bases from J, the gap between germline ends came to 17 bases. Per germline, CDR1 SGHAT and CDR2 FQNNGV. CDR3 region: CASSLRWIKNYTGELFF. Here the CDR3 DNA reads TGTGCCAGCAGCTTGAGGTGGATCAAGAACTACACCGGGGAGCTGTTTTTT.

V usage is TRBV7-9 and J usage is TRBJ2-3; 8 bases map to TRBD1. J was trimmed by 2 bases and V by 5 bases; bases with no gene match: 3. CDR3 length: 14 amino acids. Germline CDR1 and CDR2: SEHNR and FQNEAQ (reference sequence). The CDR3 region is CASSRQGYTDTQYF. The CDR3 DNA reads TGTGCCAGCAGCCGACAGGGGTACACAGATACGCAGTATTTT.

This clone was counted at least ten times. The rearrangement uses TRBV4-1 and TRBJ2-5, with 11 bases that match TRBD2. Germline CDR1 and CDR2: MGHRA and YSYEKL. After removal of 0 bases from V and 9 bases from J, the junction contained 6 bases not matched to a gene. There are 15 residues in the CDR3. The CDR3 coding sequence is TGCGCCAGCAGCCAAGATCTGACTAGCGGGATGGCCCAGTACTTC. Amino acids: CASSQDLTSGMAQYF.

This clone appeared a single time. The germline gene is not matched at one end of the junction; a read error may be the cause. The rearrangement joins TRBV19 to TRBJ2-1; 13 bases are a match to TRBD2. Germline values: CDR1 LNHDA, CDR2 SQIVND (reference sequence). The CDR3 is made up of 17 amino acids. The CDR3 reads CASTPELAGGSYDEQFF. DNA of the CDR3: TGTGCCAGTACCCCTGAACTAGCGGGAGGGTCCTACGATGAGCAGTTCTTC. The full variable domain, completed using reference TRBV19 and TRBJ2-1, is DGGITQSPKYLFRKEGQNVTLSCEQNLNHDAMYWYRQDPGQGLRLIYYSQIVNDFQKGDIAEGYSVSREKKESFPLTVTSAQKNPTAFYLCASTPELAGGSYDEQFFGPGTRLTVL.

This clone was seen a handful of times. The chain links TRBV10-3 to TRBJ2-1; 9 nucleotides align to TRBD1. Trimming cost V 10 bases and J 8 bases; bases outside gene matches: 6. The CDR3 length is 12 residues. Germline-derived CDR1 and CDR2 are ENHRY and SYGVKD. CDR3 DNA: TGTGCCACCGGGGGACAGGGCGATGAGCAGTTCTTC. This translates into CATGGQGDEQFF.